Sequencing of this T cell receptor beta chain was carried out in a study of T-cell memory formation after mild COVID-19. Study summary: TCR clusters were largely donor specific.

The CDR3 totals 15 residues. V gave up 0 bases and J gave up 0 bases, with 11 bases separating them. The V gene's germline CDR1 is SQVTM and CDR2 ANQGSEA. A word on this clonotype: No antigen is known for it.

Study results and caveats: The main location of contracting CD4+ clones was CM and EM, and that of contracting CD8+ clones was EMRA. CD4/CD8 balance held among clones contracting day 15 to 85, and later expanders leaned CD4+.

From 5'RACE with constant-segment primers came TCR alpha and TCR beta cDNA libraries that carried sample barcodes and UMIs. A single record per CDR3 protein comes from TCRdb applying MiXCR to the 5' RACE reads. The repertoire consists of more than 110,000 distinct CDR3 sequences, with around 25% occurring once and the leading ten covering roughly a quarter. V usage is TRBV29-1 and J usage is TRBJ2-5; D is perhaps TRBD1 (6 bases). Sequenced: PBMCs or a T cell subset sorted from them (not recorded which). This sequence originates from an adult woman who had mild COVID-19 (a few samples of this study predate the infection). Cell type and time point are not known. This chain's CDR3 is CSVEEATGYQETQYF. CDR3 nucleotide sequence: TGCAGCGTTGAAGAAGCTACAGGGTACCAAGAGACCCAGTACTTC.